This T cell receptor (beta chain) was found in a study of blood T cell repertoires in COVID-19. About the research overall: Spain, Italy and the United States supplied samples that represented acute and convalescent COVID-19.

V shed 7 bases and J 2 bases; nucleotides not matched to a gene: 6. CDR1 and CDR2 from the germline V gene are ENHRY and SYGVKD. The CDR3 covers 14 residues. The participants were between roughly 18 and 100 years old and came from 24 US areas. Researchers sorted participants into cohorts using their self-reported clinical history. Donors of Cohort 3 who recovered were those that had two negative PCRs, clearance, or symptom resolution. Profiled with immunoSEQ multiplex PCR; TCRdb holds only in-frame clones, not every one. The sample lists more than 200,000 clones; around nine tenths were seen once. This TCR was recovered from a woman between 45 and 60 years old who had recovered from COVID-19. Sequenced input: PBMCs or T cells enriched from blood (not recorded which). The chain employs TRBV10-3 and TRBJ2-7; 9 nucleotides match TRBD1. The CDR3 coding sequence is TGTGCCATCACCAGAGGACAGGGGACCTACGAGCAGTACTTC. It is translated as CAITRGQGTYEQYF.